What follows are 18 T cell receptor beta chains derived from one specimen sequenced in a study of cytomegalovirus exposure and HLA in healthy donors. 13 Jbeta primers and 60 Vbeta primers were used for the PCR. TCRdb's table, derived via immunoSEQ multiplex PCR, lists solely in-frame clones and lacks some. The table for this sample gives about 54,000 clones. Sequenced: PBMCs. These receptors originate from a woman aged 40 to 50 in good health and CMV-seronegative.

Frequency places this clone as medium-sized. CDR3 coding DNA: TGTGCCAGTAGTGTCCCTCTTACAGGGCGCACTGAAGCTTTCTTT. Protein: CASSVPLTGRTEAFF. The chain is built from TRBV19 and TRBJ1-1; D might be TRBD1 (6 bases). The CDR3 runs to 15 residues. Germline V gene lookup returns CDR1 LNHDA and CDR2 SQIVND (reference sequence). Trimming left V 5 bases short and J 4 bases short, with 17 bases between.

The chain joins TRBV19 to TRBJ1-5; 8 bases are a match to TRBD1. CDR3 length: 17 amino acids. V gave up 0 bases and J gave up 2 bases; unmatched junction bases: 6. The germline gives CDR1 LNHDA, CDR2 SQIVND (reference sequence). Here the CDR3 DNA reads TGTGCCAGTAGTATAGATCTATCAGGGGGCGGCAATCAGCCCCAGCATTTT. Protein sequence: CASSIDLSGGGNQPQHF.

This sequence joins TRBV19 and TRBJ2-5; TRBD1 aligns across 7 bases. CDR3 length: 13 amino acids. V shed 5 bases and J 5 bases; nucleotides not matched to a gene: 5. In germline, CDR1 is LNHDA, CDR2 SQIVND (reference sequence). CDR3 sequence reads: CASSRQGRETQYF. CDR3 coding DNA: TGTGCCAGTAGTCGACAGGGAAGGGAGACCCAGTACTTC.

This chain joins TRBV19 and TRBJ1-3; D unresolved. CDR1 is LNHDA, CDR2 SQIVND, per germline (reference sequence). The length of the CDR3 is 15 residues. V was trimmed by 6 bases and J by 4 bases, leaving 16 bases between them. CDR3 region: CASRSWRLGGNTIYF. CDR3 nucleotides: TGTGCCAGTAGATCGTGGCGCTTGGGCGGAAACACCATATATTTT.

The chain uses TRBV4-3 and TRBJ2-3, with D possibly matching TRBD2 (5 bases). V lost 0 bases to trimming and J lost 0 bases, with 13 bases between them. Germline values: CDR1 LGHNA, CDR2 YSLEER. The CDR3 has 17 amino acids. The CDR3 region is CASSQDKGGHSTDTQYF. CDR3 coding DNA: TGCGCCAGCAGCCAAGATAAGGGCGGGCACAGCACAGATACGCAGTATTTT.

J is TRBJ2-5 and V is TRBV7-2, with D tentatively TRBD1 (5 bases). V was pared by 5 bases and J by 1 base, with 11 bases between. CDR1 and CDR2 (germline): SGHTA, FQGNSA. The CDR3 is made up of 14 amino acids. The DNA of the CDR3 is TGTGCCAGCAGCCCCGACAGAGTCCAAGAGACCCAGTACTTC. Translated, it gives CASSPDRVQETQYF.

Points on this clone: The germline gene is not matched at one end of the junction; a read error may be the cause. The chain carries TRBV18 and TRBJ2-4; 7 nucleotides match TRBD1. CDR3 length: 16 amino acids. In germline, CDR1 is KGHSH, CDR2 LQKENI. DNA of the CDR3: TGTGCCAGCGCACCCGGGGACAGACGACCTGGGGACATTCAGTACTTC. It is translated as CASAPGDRRPGDIQYF.

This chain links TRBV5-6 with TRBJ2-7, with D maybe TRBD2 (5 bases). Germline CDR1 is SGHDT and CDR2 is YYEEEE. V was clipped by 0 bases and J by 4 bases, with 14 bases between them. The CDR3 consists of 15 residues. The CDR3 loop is CASSLDMGAIYEQYF. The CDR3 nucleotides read TGTGCCAGCAGCTTGGACATGGGAGCGATATACGAGCAGTACTTC. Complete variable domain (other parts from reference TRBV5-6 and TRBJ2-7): DAGVTQSPTHLIKTRGQQVTLRCSPKSGHDTVSWYQQALGQGPQFIFQYYEEEERQRGNFPDRFSGHQFPNYSSELNVNALLLGDSALYLCASSLDMGAIYEQYFGPGTRLTVT.

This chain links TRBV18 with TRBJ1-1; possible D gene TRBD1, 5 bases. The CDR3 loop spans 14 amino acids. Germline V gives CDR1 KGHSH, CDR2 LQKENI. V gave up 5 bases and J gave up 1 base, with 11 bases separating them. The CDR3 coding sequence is TGTGCCAGCTCAAAAACAGGACAGAACACTGAAGCTTTCTTT. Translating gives CASSKTGQNTEAFF.

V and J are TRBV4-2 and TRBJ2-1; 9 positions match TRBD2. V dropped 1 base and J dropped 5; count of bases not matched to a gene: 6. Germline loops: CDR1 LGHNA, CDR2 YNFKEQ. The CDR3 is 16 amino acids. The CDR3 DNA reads TGTGCCAGCAGCCAAGTGGGGCTAGCGGGGAACAATGAGCAGTTCTTC. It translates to CASSQVGLAGNNEQFF.

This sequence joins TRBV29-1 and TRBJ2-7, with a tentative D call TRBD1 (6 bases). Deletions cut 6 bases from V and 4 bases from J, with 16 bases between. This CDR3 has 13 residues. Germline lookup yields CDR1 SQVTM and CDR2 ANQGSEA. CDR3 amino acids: CSVQTGLRYEQYF. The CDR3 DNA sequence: TGCAGCGTCCAGACAGGCTTAAGGTACGAGCAGTACTTC.

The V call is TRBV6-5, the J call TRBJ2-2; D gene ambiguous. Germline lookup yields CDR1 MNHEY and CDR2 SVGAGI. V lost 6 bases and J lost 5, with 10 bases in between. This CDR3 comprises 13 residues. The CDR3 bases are TGTGCCAGCAGCACGAGCCAAACCGGGGAGCTGTTTTTT. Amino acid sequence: CASSTSQTGELFF.

The CDR3 sequence: CASSYPRQGGNTEAFF. CDR3 coding DNA: TGTGCCAGCAGTTACCCCCGCCAGGGTGGGAACACTGAAGCTTTCTTT. The V call is TRBV6-6, the J call TRBJ1-1, with D maybe TRBD1 (5 bases). Germline assignment: CDR1 MNHNY and CDR2 SVGAGI (reference sequence). The CDR3 is 16 amino acids. V lost 2 bases, J lost 1 base, and 14 bases lay in between.

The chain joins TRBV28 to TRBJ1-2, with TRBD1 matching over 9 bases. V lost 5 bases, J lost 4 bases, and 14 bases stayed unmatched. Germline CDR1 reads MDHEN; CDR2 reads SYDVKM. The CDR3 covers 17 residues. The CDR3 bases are TGTGCCAGCAGTATACCCCGTCGGACAGGGGCAGTCTATGGCTACACCTTC. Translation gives CASSIPRRTGAVYGYTF.

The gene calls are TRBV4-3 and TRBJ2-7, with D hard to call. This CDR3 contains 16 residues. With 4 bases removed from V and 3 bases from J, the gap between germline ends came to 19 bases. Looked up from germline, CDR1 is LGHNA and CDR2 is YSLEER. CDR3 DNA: TGCGCCAGCAGCCTTACGGTGGAGCTGAAAAACTACGAGCAGTACTTC. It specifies CASSLTVELKNYEQYF.

This CDR3 reads CSVGIFGGNYGYTF. CDR3 sequence (DNA): TGCAGCGTTGGTATCTTTGGGGGGAACTATGGCTACACCTTC. The J gene is TRBJ1-2, the V gene TRBV29-1; D is possibly TRBD1 (5 bases). This CDR3 has 14 amino acids. Between the trimmed V and J ends, which lost 4 bases and 2 bases, there was a span of 14 bases. CDR1 is SQVTM, CDR2 ANQGSEA, per germline.

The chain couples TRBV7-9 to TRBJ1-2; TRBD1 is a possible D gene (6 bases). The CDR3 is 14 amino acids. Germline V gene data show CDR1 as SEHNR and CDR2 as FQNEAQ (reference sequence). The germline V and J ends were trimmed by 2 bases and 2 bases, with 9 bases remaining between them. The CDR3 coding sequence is TGTGCCAGCAGCTTACGACAGGAAAACTATGGCTACACCTTC. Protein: CASSLRQENYGYTF.

CDR3: CASSQDMGAVYEQYF. In nucleotides, the CDR3 is TGTGCCAGCAGCCAAGATATGGGGGCAGTATACGAGCAGTACTTC. The V and J genes are TRBV14 and TRBJ2-7; D is possibly TRBD1 (6 bases). V lost 0 bases and J 4 bases, leaving 13 bases between the germline ends. The CDR3 is made up of 15 amino acids. Germline V gives CDR1 SGHDN, CDR2 FVKESK.